This TCR beta chain was identified during a study of OX40 agonist ivuxolimab in advanced cancers. This table comes from immunoSEQ multiplex PCR, and its TCRdb copy is limited to in-frame clones, with some not included. Found here are roughly 49,000 clones, 80% to 90% of them singletons; the top ten hold about 50%. Germline assignment: CDR1 SGHNT and CDR2 YENEEA. V shed 4 bases and J shed 3 bases, with 13 bases lying between them. The CDR3 runs 14 residues. The rearrangement uses TRBV11-3 and TRBJ2-7; D is tentatively TRBD1 or TRBD2 (5 bases each). This sequence originates from an adult with an advanced solid tumor such as melanoma, head and neck, liver or kidney cancer. The sample was CD4+ or CD8+ T cells sorted from blood, taken in a trial of the OX40 agonist ivuxolimab. CDR3 loop: CASSYRDVDYEQYF. DNA of the CDR3: TGTGCCAGCAGCTACCGGGACGTAGACTACGAGCAGTACTTC.